This T cell receptor (beta chain) stems from a study of Ad26.COV2.S vaccination and SARS-CoV-2 variants. General study results and limits: Substantial breadth was reportedly displayed by spike-specific CD8+ and CD4+ T cell responses after vaccination. Among vaccine recipients, spike-specific TCR breadth exceeded that of placebo recipients.

The table came from immunoSEQ multiplex PCR; TCRdb's copy has only in-frame clones and leaves some out. The table shows roughly 330,000 clones, with roughly 90% occurring only once. Trimming took off 4 bases at V and 5 bases at J, with 15 bases between the two ends. The V gene's germline CDR1 is MNHEY and CDR2 SVGAGI. The CDR3 contains 14 residues. About this clone: Its antigen is currently unknown.

Treatment: some 20 received Ad26.COV2.S at low or high dose, single or two shots; about 5 received placebo; per-sample allocation not given. The study sampled participants on day 63 after the first vaccine or placebo injection. The sample came from a Boston adult aged 18-55 years. The vaccine delivered Wuhan-strain SARS-CoV-2 spike through an Ad26 vector. This clonotype was sampled from a person between 18 and 60 years old who received the Ad26.COV2.S COVID-19 vaccine or a placebo. The V gene is TRBV6-5, the J gene TRBJ2-7, with D unclear. The material was peripheral blood, obtained in a trial of Ad26.COV2.S vaccine versus placebo. CDR3 in amino acids: CASSSRPHVDEQYF. CDR3 bases: TGTGCCAGCAGTTCCCGGCCGCACGTCGACGAGCAGTACTTC.